These 11 T cell receptor beta chains were all obtained from the same sample, sequenced in a study of blood T cell repertoires in COVID-19. Here immunoSEQ multiplex PCR was the method, and the copy in TCRdb shows in-frame clones only, minus some. In the table there are under 300,000 clones, about 87% of which are singletons. The sequenced material came from PBMCs or T cells enriched from blood (not recorded which). Every receptor here comes from a woman between 40 and 50 years old with acute COVID-19.

The V call is TRBV5-1, the J call TRBJ2-3; D ambiguous. The CDR3 consists of 13 residues. Germline V gene sequence: CDR1 SGHRS, CDR2 YFSETQ. The V and J ends lost 0 bases and 4 bases respectively, with 6 bases between them. The CDR3, as DNA: TGCGCCAGCAGCTTGGCCGTCGCAGATACGCAGTATTTT. Translating gives CASSLAVADTQYF.

The genes are TRBV6-5 and TRBJ2-7, with 9 bases matching TRBD2. There are 13 residues in the CDR3. V shed 7 bases, J shed 3 bases, and the junction held 4 bases outside the gene matches. CDR1 and CDR2 from the germline V gene are MNHEY and SVGAGI. The CDR3 nucleotides are TGTGCCAGCACCTTAGCGGGGGACTACGAGCAGTACTTC. Its translation is CASTLAGDYEQYF.

V usage is TRBV10-3 and J usage is TRBJ1-1, with TRBD1 matching over 11 bases. Looked up from germline, CDR1 is ENHRY and CDR2 is SYGVKD. V gave up 8 bases and J gave up 0 bases; unmatched junction bases: 11. The CDR3 runs to 17 residues. The CDR3 loop is CAIGRDRGAAMNTEAFF. The CDR3 DNA reads TGTGCCATCGGTAGGGACAGGGGGGCAGCCATGAACACTGAAGCTTTCTTT.

This rearrangement joins TRBV9 to TRBJ2-2; 10 nucleotides line up with TRBD2. This CDR3 is built from 15 residues. V was pared by 1 base and J by 8 bases, with 5 bases of the junction left unmatched. Germline values: CDR1 SGDLS, CDR2 YYNGEE. For the CDR3, the DNA is TGTGCCAGCAGCGTACTAGCGGGAGCTTGGGGGGAGCTGTTTTTT. This encodes CASSVLAGAWGELFF.

J is TRBJ2-3 and V is TRBV24-1, with 8 bases that match TRBD1. Germline V gives CDR1 KGHDR, CDR2 SFDVKD. The CDR3 is 18 amino acids. The V gene end was trimmed by 0 bases and the J gene end by 4 bases; junction bases not matched to a gene: 11. The CDR3 here is CATSDLSRTGCFPDTQYF. The CDR3 DNA sequence: TGTGCCACCAGTGATTTGTCTAGGACAGGGTGCTTCCCAGATACGCAGTATTTT.

The rearrangement joins TRBV24-1 to TRBJ2-1; 9 nucleotides line up with TRBD2. Trimming took 3 bases from V and 6 from J; bases not matched to a gene: 11. Germline values: CDR1 KGHDR, CDR2 SFDVKD. The CDR3 is 17 residues long. DNA for the CDR3: TGTGCCACCAGTGATCCTGGGTCAGCGGGAGGCGGCAATGAGCAGTTCTTC. Protein: CATSDPGSAGGGNEQFF.

The gene calls are TRBV21-1 and TRBJ2-7; the table calls TRBD2, which could not be checked here. TRBV21-1 is deemed a pseudogene. There are 18 residues in the CDR3. As DNA, the CDR3 is TGTGCCAGCAGCAAAAGATGGGGATCTAGCGGGAGGTGGTACGAGCAGTACGTC. This translates into CASSKRWGSSGRWYEQYV.

The chain is built from TRBV7-6 and TRBJ2-1; TRBD1 is a possible D gene (6 bases). The CDR3 sequence is 15 residues long. Trimming took off 1 base at V and 0 bases at J, with 7 bases between the two ends. CDR1 and CDR2 from the germline V gene are SGHVS and FNYEAQ. The CDR3: CASSLVGGSYNEQFF. The DNA of the CDR3 is TGTGCCAGCAGCTTAGTAGGGGGCTCCTACAATGAGCAGTTCTTC.

This chain joins TRBV7-9 and TRBJ2-2, with 8 bases fitting TRBD1. Germline trimming cut 5 bases from V and 1 base from J; bases unmatched to any gene: 3. The CDR3 is 15 amino acids. Looked up from germline, CDR1 is SEHNR and CDR2 is FQNEAQ (reference sequence). In nucleotides, the CDR3 is TGTGCCAGCAGCGGGGACAGGAGGAACACCGGGGAGCTGTTTTTT. It is translated as CASSGDRRNTGELFF.

There are a few counts of this clone. In DNA form, the CDR3 reads TGTGCCAGTAGTCCGAACAGGGGGCCCTACACCTTC. Residues: CASSPNRGPYTF. J is TRBJ1-2 and V is TRBV19; 9 bases line up with TRBD1. CDR3 length equals 12 residues. V lost 5 bases and J lost 10; bases outside the gene matches: 5. Germline CDR1 LNHDA, CDR2 SQIVND (reference sequence).

This chain connects TRBV19 to TRBJ2-3; 16 nucleotides align to TRBD2. CDR1 and CDR2 from the germline V gene are LNHDA and SQIVND (reference sequence). Trimming at V came to 4 bases and at J to 3 bases, leaving 7 bases not matched to a gene. The CDR3 contains 18 residues. For the CDR3, the DNA is TGTGCCAGTAGTAAGGTTGGGACTAGCGGGAGGGGTACAGATACGCAGTATTTT. Translated, it gives CASSKVGTSGRGTDTQYF. Full variable domain (rest looked up from reference TRBV19 and TRBJ2-3): DGGITQSPKYLFRKEGQNVTLSCEQNLNHDAMYWYRQDPGQGLRLIYYSQIVNDFQKGDIAEGYSVSREKKESFPLTVTSAQKNPTAFYLCASSKVGTSGRGTDTQYFGPGTRLTVL.